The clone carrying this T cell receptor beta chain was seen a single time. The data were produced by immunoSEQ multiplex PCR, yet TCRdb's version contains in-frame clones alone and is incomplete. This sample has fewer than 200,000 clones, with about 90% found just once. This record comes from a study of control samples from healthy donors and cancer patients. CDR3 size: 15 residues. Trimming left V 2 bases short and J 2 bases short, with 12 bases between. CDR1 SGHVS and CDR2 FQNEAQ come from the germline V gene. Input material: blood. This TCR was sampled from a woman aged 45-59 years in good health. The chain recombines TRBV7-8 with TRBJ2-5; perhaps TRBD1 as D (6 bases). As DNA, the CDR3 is TGTGCCAGCAGCTTAACTAAAGGACAGCAAGAGACCCAGTACTTC. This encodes CASSLTKGQQETQYF.